These T cell receptor beta chains were read from a single sample in a study of T cell repertoires in cytomegalovirus infection. Their antigens are not known. TCRdb re-called the reads through MiXCR, storing one row per CDR3 protein. The sample lists about 310,000 distinct CDR3 sequences; 20% to 25% were seen once. The input for sequencing was cultured PBMCs, taken from culture after CMV antigen stimulation. The receptor source for this set is a human donor in good health (CMV status not recorded). Some clones in this sample may be carry-over from other donors' samples. Both conserved end residues are part of each CDR3. D genes are given only for firm matches. Some rows have no size entry. The others give once, few or many, or a class for an expanded clone.

cdr3_length: 15
clone_size: few
v_call: TRBV7-2
j_call: TRBJ2-3
d_call: TRBD2
cdr3_aa: CASSLSGRASDTQYF
cdr3_nt: TGTGCCAGCAGCCTTAGCGGGAGGGCGTCAGATACGCAGTATTTT

cdr3_length: 16
clone_size: few
v_call: TRBV7-2
j_call: TRBJ2-3
d_call: TRBD2
cdr3_aa: CASSSRTSGRVDTQYF
cdr3_nt: TGTGCCAGCAGCAGCCGGACTAGCGGGAGGGTAGATACGCAGTATTTT

cdr3_length: 14
clone_size: .
v_call: TRBV12-3/TRBV12-4
j_call: TRBJ2-7
d_call: .
cdr3_aa: CASSPRDAAYEQYF
cdr3_nt: TGTGCCAGCAGTCCCCGGGACGCCGCCTACGAGCAGTACTTC

cdr3_length: 15
clone_size: many
v_call: TRBV6-1
j_call: TRBJ2-1
d_call: TRBD2
cdr3_aa: CASRASGSSYNEQFF
cdr3_nt: TGTGCCAGCAGGGCTAGCGGGAGCTCCTACAATGAGCAGTTCTTC

cdr3_length: 14
clone_size: .
v_call: TRBV20-1
j_call: TRBJ2-5
d_call: .
cdr3_aa: CSARDPDGQETQYF
cdr3_nt: TGCAGTGCTAGAGACCCGGACGGTCAAGAGACCCAGTACTTC

cdr3_length: 15
clone_size: few
v_call: TRBV7-2
j_call: TRBJ2-3
d_call: .
cdr3_aa: CASSLGQRGTDTQYF
cdr3_nt: TGTGCCAGCAGCTTAGGACAGCGGGGCACAGATACGCAGTATTTT

cdr3_length: 13
clone_size: many
v_call: TRBV7-2
j_call: TRBJ1-5
d_call: .
cdr3_aa: CASSLHVHQPQHF
cdr3_nt: TGTGCCAGCAGCTTACACGTGCATCAGCCCCAGCATTTT

cdr3_length: 11
clone_size: .
v_call: TRBV15
j_call: TRBJ1-1
d_call: .
cdr3_aa: CATSGYTEAFF
cdr3_nt: TGTGCCACCAGCGGGTACACTGAAGCTTTCTTT

cdr3_length: 14
clone_size: .
v_call: TRBV12-3/TRBV12-4
j_call: TRBJ1-2
d_call: .
cdr3_aa: CASSLSEDSYGYTF
cdr3_nt: TGTGCCAGCAGTTTATCCGAGGACAGCTATGGCTACACCTTC

cdr3_length: 21
clone_size: many
v_call: TRBV11-3
j_call: TRBJ2-1
d_call: TRBD2
cdr3_aa: CASSAGGPWASGISSYNEQFF
cdr3_nt: TGTGCCAGCAGCGCAGGAGGACCGTGGGCTAGCGGGATCAGCTCCTACAATGAGCAGTTCTTC

cdr3_length: 17
clone_size: many
v_call: TRBV7-2
j_call: TRBJ2-4
d_call: .
cdr3_aa: CASSLGWDTLAKNIQYF
cdr3_nt: TGTGCCAGCAGCTTAGGGTGGGACACCTTAGCCAAAAACATTCAGTACTTC

cdr3_length: 15
clone_size: .
v_call: TRBV19
j_call: TRBJ2-1
d_call: .
cdr3_aa: CASSILAGGFGEQFF
cdr3_nt: TGTGCCAGTAGTATACTCGCAGGAGGGTTTGGTGAGCAGTTCTTC

cdr3_length: 16
clone_size: .
v_call: TRBV4-1
j_call: TRBJ1-1
d_call: .
cdr3_aa: CASSQDAGWVNTEAFF
cdr3_nt: TGCGCCAGCAGCCAAGATGCGGGATGGGTGAACACTGAAGCTTTCTTT

cdr3_length: 17
clone_size: few
v_call: TRBV6-1
j_call: TRBJ2-3
d_call: TRBD2
cdr3_aa: CASSEARGSGRVDTQYF
cdr3_nt: TGTGCCAGCAGTGAAGCGCGGGGTAGCGGGAGAGTAGATACGCAGTATTTT

cdr3_length: 14
clone_size: few
v_call: TRBV27
j_call: TRBJ1-2
d_call: .
cdr3_aa: CASRATASNYGYTF
cdr3_nt: TGTGCCAGCAGAGCGACAGCCTCTAACTATGGCTACACCTTC

cdr3_length: 15
clone_size: few
v_call: TRBV19
j_call: TRBJ2-3
d_call: TRBD2
cdr3_aa: CASSMLAGSTDTQYF
cdr3_nt: TGTGCCAGTAGTATGCTAGCGGGATCAACCGATACGCAGTATTTT

cdr3_length: 13
clone_size: .
v_call: TRBV5-6
j_call: TRBJ2-2
d_call: .
cdr3_aa: CASSSTVVGELFF
cdr3_nt: TGTGCCAGCAGCTCGACTGTCGTCGGGGAGCTGTTTTTT

cdr3_length: 14
clone_size: few
v_call: TRBV4-1
j_call: TRBJ2-5
d_call: .
cdr3_aa: CASSQEDSRETQYF
cdr3_nt: TGCGCCAGCAGCCAAGAAGACAGCCGAGAGACCCAGTACTTC

cdr3_length: 14
clone_size: .
v_call: TRBV7-2
j_call: TRBJ2-3
d_call: .
cdr3_aa: CASSPRRLGDTQYF
cdr3_nt: TGTGCCAGCAGCCCCCGGAGACTCGGGGATACGCAGTATTTT

cdr3_length: 14
clone_size: few
v_call: TRBV29-1
j_call: TRBJ1-1
d_call: .
cdr3_aa: CSVGGRVMNTEAFF
cdr3_nt: TGCAGCGTTGGAGGTAGGGTAATGAACACTGAAGCTTTCTTT

cdr3_length: 16
clone_size: few
v_call: TRBV5-1
j_call: TRBJ2-1
d_call: .
cdr3_aa: CASSSTGSAKYNEQFF
cdr3_nt: TGCGCCAGCAGCTCCACGGGGTCGGCAAAATACAATGAGCAGTTCTTC

cdr3_length: 13
clone_size: few
v_call: TRBV6-4
j_call: TRBJ1-1
d_call: .
cdr3_aa: CASSVGANTEAFF
cdr3_nt: TGTGCCAGCAGTGTAGGTGCGAACACTGAAGCTTTCTTT

cdr3_length: 21
clone_size: .
v_call: TRBV7-3
j_call: TRBJ2-3
d_call: TRBD2
cdr3_aa: CASTYQEIPRLAASSTDTQYF
cdr3_nt: TGTGCCAGCACCTACCAGGAAATCCCCAGACTAGCGGCTTCTAGCACAGATACGCAGTATTTT

cdr3_length: 15
clone_size: many
v_call: TRBV7-8
j_call: TRBJ1-1
d_call: .
cdr3_aa: CASSFLGSGNTEAFF
cdr3_nt: TGTGCCAGCAGCTTCCTGGGGAGTGGGAACACTGAAGCTTTCTTT

cdr3_length: 16
clone_size: .
v_call: TRBV4-1
j_call: TRBJ1-5
d_call: .
cdr3_aa: CASSQEGGAKNQPQHF
cdr3_nt: TGCGCCAGCAGCCAAGAAGGGGGGGCTAAAAATCAGCCCCAGCATTTT

cdr3_length: 15
clone_size: .
v_call: TRBV7-4
j_call: TRBJ2-1
d_call: TRBD2
cdr3_aa: CASRALASGRGEQFF
cdr3_nt: TGTGCCAGCCGCGCGTTGGCTAGCGGGAGAGGTGAGCAGTTCTTC

cdr3_length: 14
clone_size: few
v_call: TRBV5-1
j_call: TRBJ1-1
d_call: .
cdr3_aa: CASSLARANTEAFF
cdr3_nt: TGCGCCAGCAGCTTGGCCAGGGCGAACACTGAAGCTTTCTTT

cdr3_length: 16
clone_size: many
v_call: TRBV7-8
j_call: TRBJ2-5
d_call: .
cdr3_aa: CASSPLIIVFQETQYF
cdr3_nt: TGTGCCAGCAGCCCCTTAATTATCGTCTTCCAAGAGACCCAGTACTTC

cdr3_length: 15
clone_size: many
v_call: TRBV7-2
j_call: TRBJ2-5
d_call: .
cdr3_aa: CASSLRQSTGETQYF
cdr3_nt: TGTGCCAGCAGCCTAAGACAGTCTACGGGGGAGACCCAGTACTTC

cdr3_length: 15
clone_size: few
v_call: TRBV19
j_call: TRBJ2-5
d_call: .
cdr3_aa: CASSIVGTNQETQYF
cdr3_nt: TGTGCCAGTAGTATAGTCGGGACCAACCAAGAGACCCAGTACTTC

cdr3_length: 16
clone_size: many
v_call: TRBV7-3
j_call: TRBJ2-1
d_call: TRBD2
cdr3_aa: CASSLGASGRLDEQFF
cdr3_nt: TGTGCCAGCAGCTTAGGGGCTAGCGGGAGGCTGGATGAGCAGTTCTTC

cdr3_length: 16
clone_size: many
v_call: TRBV7-9
j_call: TRBJ1-5
d_call: .
cdr3_aa: CASSKWDGSSNQPQHF
cdr3_nt: TGTGCCAGCAGCAAGTGGGACGGCTCAAGCAATCAGCCCCAGCATTTT

cdr3_length: 15
clone_size: .
v_call: TRBV19
j_call: TRBJ2-3
d_call: TRBD2
cdr3_aa: CASSMALAGTDTQYF
cdr3_nt: TGTGCCAGTAGTATGGCGCTAGCGGGGACAGATACGCAGTATTTT

cdr3_length: 13
clone_size: few
v_call: TRBV12-3/TRBV12-4
j_call: TRBJ1-1
d_call: .
cdr3_aa: CASSERDLTEAFF
cdr3_nt: TGTGCCAGCAGTGAACGGGACCTCACTGAAGCTTTCTTT

cdr3_length: 15
clone_size: many
v_call: TRBV6-5
j_call: TRBJ2-7
d_call: .
cdr3_aa: CASSYGSVPSYEQYF
cdr3_nt: TGTGCCAGCAGTTACGGTTCAGTACCGTCCTACGAGCAGTACTTC

cdr3_length: 16
clone_size: .
v_call: TRBV18
j_call: TRBJ1-5
d_call: TRBD1
cdr3_aa: CASSRDRVTPNQPQHF
cdr3_nt: TGTGCCAGCTCAAGGGACAGAGTGACGCCAAATCAGCCCCAGCATTTT

cdr3_length: 14
clone_size: .
v_call: TRBV7-2
j_call: TRBJ1-1
d_call: .
cdr3_aa: CASSPQFLNTEAFF
cdr3_nt: TGTGCCAGCAGCCCCCAATTCCTGAACACTGAAGCTTTCTTT

cdr3_length: 15
clone_size: few
v_call: TRBV12-3/TRBV12-4
j_call: TRBJ2-3
d_call: TRBD2
cdr3_aa: CASSRSGSLADTQYF
cdr3_nt: TGTGCCAGCAGCCGAAGCGGGAGTTTAGCAGATACGCAGTATTTT

cdr3_length: 15
clone_size: many
v_call: TRBV7-8
j_call: TRBJ1-2
d_call: .
cdr3_aa: CASSLVGDSLSGYTF
cdr3_nt: TGTGCCAGCAGCTTAGTAGGAGACAGCCTCTCTGGCTACACCTTC

cdr3_length: 15
clone_size: many
v_call: TRBV5-1
j_call: TRBJ2-7
d_call: TRBD2
cdr3_aa: CASSPSPSGSPQQYF
cdr3_nt: TGCGCCAGCAGCCCAAGTCCCAGCGGGAGTCCCCAGCAGTACTTC

cdr3_length: 16
clone_size: few
v_call: TRBV7-9
j_call: TRBJ1-3
d_call: .
cdr3_aa: CASSSGQSSSGNTIYF
cdr3_nt: TGTGCCAGCAGCTCCGGACAGTCCTCCTCTGGAAACACCATATATTTT

cdr3_length: 16
clone_size: .
v_call: TRBV12-5
j_call: TRBJ1-5
d_call: TRBD1
cdr3_aa: CASGLNRDSSNQPQHF
cdr3_nt: TGTGCTAGTGGTTTGAACCGGGACAGTAGCAATCAGCCCCAGCATTTT

cdr3_length: 20
clone_size: many
v_call: TRBV7-2
j_call: TRBJ2-1
d_call: TRBD2
cdr3_aa: CASSLEGRGTSGSPYNEQFF
cdr3_nt: TGTGCCAGCAGCTTAGAGGGGCGAGGGACTAGCGGGAGTCCCTACAATGAGCAGTTCTTC

cdr3_length: 16
clone_size: few
v_call: TRBV7-9
j_call: TRBJ2-6
d_call: .
cdr3_aa: CASSLAGTSGANVLTF
cdr3_nt: TGTGCCAGCAGCTTAGCAGGAACCTCTGGGGCCAACGTCCTGACTTTC

cdr3_length: 13
clone_size: .
v_call: TRBV20-1
j_call: TRBJ2-3
d_call: TRBD2
cdr3_aa: CSAPGSGKDTQYF
cdr3_nt: TGCAGTGCCCCGGGGAGCGGGAAAGATACGCAGTATTTT

cdr3_length: 16
clone_size: few
v_call: TRBV5-6
j_call: TRBJ2-3
d_call: TRBD2
cdr3_aa: CASSSQLARATDTQYF
cdr3_nt: TGTGCCAGCAGCTCGCAACTAGCGCGGGCCACAGATACGCAGTATTTT

cdr3_length: 12
clone_size: many
v_call: TRBV7-2
j_call: TRBJ2-1
d_call: .
cdr3_aa: CASSLGGYEQFF
cdr3_nt: TGTGCCAGCAGCTTAGGGGGATACGAGCAGTTCTTC

cdr3_length: 14
clone_size: few
v_call: TRBV10-3
j_call: TRBJ2-3
d_call: TRBD2
cdr3_aa: CAISTTRLADTQYF
cdr3_nt: TGTGCCATCAGTACCACCAGACTAGCCGATACGCAGTATTTT

cdr3_length: 19
clone_size: few
v_call: TRBV27
j_call: TRBJ2-6
d_call: TRBD2
cdr3_aa: CASSSGTSGRYSGANVLTF
cdr3_nt: TGTGCCAGCAGTTCGGGGACTAGCGGGAGGTACTCTGGGGCCAACGTCCTGACTTTC

cdr3_length: 15
clone_size: .
v_call: TRBV6-5
j_call: TRBJ1-1
d_call: TRBD1
cdr3_aa: CASSYSDRGYTEAFF
cdr3_nt: TGTGCCAGCAGTTATTCCGACAGGGGGTATACTGAAGCTTTCTTT

cdr3_length: 14
clone_size: many
v_call: TRBV18
j_call: TRBJ2-5
d_call: .
cdr3_aa: CASSPLGGKETQYF
cdr3_nt: TGTGCCAGCTCTCCGCTTGGAGGGAAAGAGACCCAGTACTTC

cdr3_length: 16
clone_size: .
v_call: TRBV4-1
j_call: TRBJ2-7
d_call: TRBD1
cdr3_aa: CASSQGTGAPSYEQYF
cdr3_nt: TGCGCCAGCAGCCAAGGGACAGGGGCACCTTCCTACGAGCAGTACTTC

cdr3_length: 14
clone_size: .
v_call: TRBV7-9
j_call: TRBJ1-1
d_call: .
cdr3_aa: CASSSGTGNTEAFF
cdr3_nt: TGTGCCAGCAGCTCTGGGACGGGGAACACTGAAGCTTTCTTT

cdr3_length: 13
clone_size: .
v_call: TRBV5-6
j_call: TRBJ2-5
d_call: .
cdr3_aa: CASSSVPGRAYRF
cdr3_nt: TGTGCCAGCAGCTCGGTGCCGGGACGGGCCTATCGCTTC

cdr3_length: 16
clone_size: .
v_call: TRBV5-1
j_call: TRBJ2-2
d_call: .
cdr3_aa: CATKPSRGDGTGELFF
cdr3_nt: TGCGCCACAAAACCCTCCAGGGGCGATGGCACCGGGGAGCTGTTTTTT

cdr3_length: 17
clone_size: .
v_call: TRBV11-2
j_call: TRBJ2-1
d_call: .
cdr3_aa: CASSPRVGQSSYNEQFF
cdr3_nt: TGTGCCAGCAGCCCGAGGGTAGGACAGAGCTCCTACAATGAGCAGTTCTTC

cdr3_length: 18
clone_size: .
v_call: TRBV12-3/TRBV12-4
j_call: TRBJ1-2
d_call: TRBD1
cdr3_aa: CASTPPPTLRDRGHGYTF
cdr3_nt: TGTGCCAGCACCCCCCCACCAACGCTCCGGGACAGGGGGCATGGCTACACCTTC

cdr3_length: 16
clone_size: .
v_call: TRBV7-3
j_call: TRBJ2-3
d_call: .
cdr3_aa: CASSLNLGVSTDTQYF
cdr3_nt: TGTGCCAGCAGCTTAAATCTCGGCGTTAGCACAGATACGCAGTATTTT

cdr3_length: 14
clone_size: .
v_call: TRBV18
j_call: TRBJ2-7
d_call: .
cdr3_aa: CASSPVSQAYEQYF
cdr3_nt: TGTGCCAGCTCACCAGTATCACAGGCCTACGAGCAGTACTTC